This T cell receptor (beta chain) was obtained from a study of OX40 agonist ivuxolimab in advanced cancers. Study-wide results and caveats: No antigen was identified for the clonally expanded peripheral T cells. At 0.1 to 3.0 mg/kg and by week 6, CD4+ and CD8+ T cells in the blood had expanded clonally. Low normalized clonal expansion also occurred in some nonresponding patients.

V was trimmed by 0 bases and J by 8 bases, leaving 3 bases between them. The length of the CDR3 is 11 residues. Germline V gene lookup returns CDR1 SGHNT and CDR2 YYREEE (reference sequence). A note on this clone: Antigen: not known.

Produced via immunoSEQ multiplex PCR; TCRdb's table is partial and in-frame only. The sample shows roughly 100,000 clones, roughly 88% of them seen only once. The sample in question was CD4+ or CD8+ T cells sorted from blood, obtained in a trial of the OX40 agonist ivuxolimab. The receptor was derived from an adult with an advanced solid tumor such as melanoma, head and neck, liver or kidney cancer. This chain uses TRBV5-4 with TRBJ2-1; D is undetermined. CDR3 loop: CASSLEDEQFF. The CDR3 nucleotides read TGTGCCAGCAGCTTGGAAGATGAGCAGTTCTTC.